Listed below are T cell receptor beta chains from one sample, sequenced in a study of OX40 agonist ivuxolimab in advanced cancers. This table comes from immunoSEQ multiplex PCR, and its TCRdb copy is limited to in-frame clones, with some not included. Of 75,000 to 100,000 clones in the sample, less than 85% are singletons; the top ten hold around 5.8%. Sequenced here: CD4+ or CD8+ T cells sorted from blood, sampled in a trial of the OX40 agonist ivuxolimab. These receptors originate from an adult with an advanced solid tumor such as melanoma, head and neck, liver or kidney cancer. The CDR3 runs from the conserved cysteine through the conserved F or W. Fields, in order: J gene, clone size, D gene, V gene, CDR3 protein, CDR3 DNA. The D gene is left open where the match is weak. Size is omitted from some rows. Given values are once, few, many or a class for expanded clones.

J gene: TRBJ1-1; clone size: NA; D gene: TRBD1; V gene: TRBV10-1; CDR3 protein: CASSGDRDTEAFF; CDR3 DNA: TGCGCCAGCTCTGGAGACAGGGACACTGAAGCTTTCTTT
J gene: TRBJ2-3; clone size: NA; D gene: NA; V gene: TRBV27; CDR3 protein: CASSLGGNTDTQYF; CDR3 DNA: TGTGCCAGCAGTTTAGGGGGTAACACAGATACGCAGTATTTT
J gene: TRBJ2-3; clone size: NA; D gene: TRBD2; V gene: TRBV2; CDR3 protein: CASTKAGGRTDTQYF; CDR3 DNA: TGTGCCAGCACCAAGGCGGGGGGACGCACAGATACGCAGTATTTT
J gene: TRBJ1-5; clone size: NA; D gene: NA; V gene: TRBV6-1; CDR3 protein: CASAEGAGQPQHF; CDR3 DNA: TGTGCCAGCGCCGAAGGTGCGGGGCAGCCCCAGCATTTT
J gene: TRBJ2-4; clone size: NA; D gene: TRBD1; V gene: TRBV2; CDR3 protein: CASSTTQGLAKNIQYF; CDR3 DNA: TGTGCCAGCAGTACCACACAGGGGCTAGCCAAAAACATTCAGTACTTC
J gene: TRBJ1-5; clone size: NA; D gene: NA; V gene: TRBV16; CDR3 protein: CASSLGSSNQPQHF; CDR3 DNA: TGTGCCAGCAGCCTGGGGAGTAGCAATCAGCCCCAGCATTTT
J gene: TRBJ1-5; clone size: few; D gene: NA; V gene: TRBV5-1; CDR3 protein: CARGGGKGNQPQHF; CDR3 DNA: TGCGCCAGAGGCGGTGGGAAGGGCAATCAGCCCCAGCATTTT
J gene: TRBJ1-2; clone size: NA; D gene: NA; V gene: TRBV7-9; CDR3 protein: CASSLGIGTPYGYTF; CDR3 DNA: TGTGCCAGCAGCTTAGGAATCGGGACCCCCTATGGCTACACCTTC
J gene: TRBJ2-3; clone size: NA; D gene: NA; V gene: TRBV30; CDR3 protein: CAWSVGADTDTQYF; CDR3 DNA: TGTGCCTGGAGTGTGGGTGCAGACACAGATACGCAGTATTTT
J gene: TRBJ2-7; clone size: NA; D gene: TRBD1; V gene: TRBV15; CDR3 protein: CATSRDGQVYEQYF; CDR3 DNA: TGTGCCACCAGCAGAGATGGACAGGTCTACGAGCAGTACTTC
J gene: TRBJ2-7; clone size: NA; D gene: TRBD1; V gene: TRBV18; CDR3 protein: CASSVQGAGEQYF; CDR3 DNA: TGTGCCAGCTCTGTACAGGGGGCTGGGGAGCAGTACTTC
J gene: TRBJ2-7; clone size: once; D gene: NA; V gene: TRBV11-2; CDR3 protein: CASSFERRTYEQYF; CDR3 DNA: TGTGCCAGCAGCTTCGAAAGGAGGACCTACGAGCAGTACTTC
J gene: TRBJ1-5; clone size: NA; D gene: NA; V gene: TRBV19; CDR3 protein: CASSIPGTTGNQPQHF; CDR3 DNA: TGTGCCAGTAGTATTCCCGGGACAACTGGCAATCAGCCCCAGCATTTT
J gene: TRBJ2-3; clone size: NA; D gene: TRBD2; V gene: TRBV9; CDR3 protein: CASSVKASGTHTQYF; CDR3 DNA: TGTGCCAGCAGCGTAAAGGCTAGCGGAACTCATACGCAGTATTTT
J gene: TRBJ1-3; clone size: NA; D gene: TRBD1; V gene: TRBV19; CDR3 protein: CASNPGGNTIYF; CDR3 DNA: TGTGCCAGTAATCCAGGGGGGAACACCATATATTTT
J gene: TRBJ2-2; clone size: NA; D gene: TRBD2; V gene: TRBV11-2; CDR3 protein: CASSLPSGTGELFF; CDR3 DNA: TGTGCCAGCAGCTTGCCTAGCGGTACCGGGGAGCTGTTTTTT
J gene: TRBJ2-3; clone size: NA; D gene: TRBD2; V gene: TRBV10-3; CDR3 protein: CAISPAGSRPDTQYF; CDR3 DNA: TGTGCCATCAGTCCAGCGGGGTCCCGCCCAGATACGCAGTATTTT
J gene: TRBJ2-1; clone size: NA; D gene: TRBD2; V gene: TRBV5-6; CDR3 protein: CASSLAAGGSGEQFF; CDR3 DNA: TGTGCCAGCAGCTTGGCCGCGGGAGGGTCGGGTGAGCAGTTCTTC
J gene: TRBJ2-1; clone size: once; D gene: NA; V gene: TRBV5-8; CDR3 protein: CASSLGRQVSSYNEQFF; CDR3 DNA: TGTGCCAGCAGCTTGGGGAGACAGGTGAGCTCCTACAATGAGCAGTTCTTC
J gene: TRBJ1-4; clone size: NA; D gene: NA; V gene: TRBV19; CDR3 protein: CASRVAGKGATNEKLFF; CDR3 DNA: TGTGCCAGTAGGGTCGCAGGGAAAGGAGCAACTAATGAAAAACTGTTTTTT
J gene: TRBJ1-5; clone size: NA; D gene: TRBD1; V gene: TRBV5-6; CDR3 protein: CASSWGATGDYQPQHF; CDR3 DNA: TGTGCCAGCAGCTGGGGGGCCACAGGGGACTATCAGCCCCAGCATTTT
J gene: TRBJ1-2; clone size: NA; D gene: NA; V gene: TRBV10-1; CDR3 protein: CASSGGPRGDGYTF; CDR3 DNA: TGCGCCAGCAGTGGTGGGCCCCGAGGAGATGGCTACACCTTC